The 27 T cell receptor beta chains given below trace back to one sample, sequenced in a study of blood T cell repertoires in COVID-19. Produced via immunoSEQ multiplex PCR; TCRdb's table is partial and in-frame only. Of roughly 200,000 clones listed, approximately 90% were seen once; the top ten hold about 6%. Sequenced material: peripheral blood. These receptors were collected from an elderly man with acute or convalescent COVID-19.

The sample holds a few counts of this clone. The chain uses TRBV2 and TRBJ1-2, with D maybe TRBD1 (5 bases). Germline CDR1 and CDR2: SNHLY and FYNNEI. The CDR3 consists of 14 residues. V was trimmed by 4 bases and J by 0 bases, leaving 9 bases between them. This CDR3 is CASSGQIPNYGYTF. The CDR3 DNA follows: TGTGCCAGCAGTGGACAGATTCCTAACTATGGCTACACCTTC.

J is TRBJ2-1 and V is TRBV2; D not certain. This CDR3 is 13 amino acids long. The germline V gene encodes CDR1 SNHLY and CDR2 FYNNEI. The ends were cut back, 0 bases at V and 6 bases at J, with 6 bases in the middle. CDR3 bases: TGTGCCAGCAGTGAAGCGTGGGCCAATGAGCAGTTCTTC. Translating gives CASSEAWANEQFF.

The genes are TRBV5-1 and TRBJ2-2; D may be TRBD1 (5 bases). Trimming took 0 bases from V and 7 from J, leaving 10 bases between them. CDR3 size: 14 residues. Germline assignment: CDR1 SGHRS and CDR2 YFSETQ. CDR3 region: CASSLDRPGGELFF. CDR3 coding DNA: TGCGCCAGCAGCTTGGACAGGCCCGGCGGGGAGCTGTTTTTT.

This clone has only one observation. This chain connects TRBV24-1 to TRBJ2-5, with D unresolved. Germline-derived CDR1 and CDR2 are KGHDR and SFDVKD. This CDR3 contains 13 residues. Trimming removed 3 bases from V and 0 bases from J, with 4 bases in between. CDR3 loop: CATSDINQETQYF. The DNA of the CDR3 is TGTGCCACCAGTGATATCAACCAAGAGACCCAGTACTTC.

The gene calls are TRBV11-3 and TRBJ1-2; D not certain. V dropped 0 bases and J dropped 8 bases, with 10 bases sitting between them. The CDR3 consists of 13 residues. Looked up from germline, CDR1 is SGHNT and CDR2 is YENEEA. CDR3 loop: CASSLDPAGGYTF. In nucleotides, the CDR3 is TGTGCCAGCAGCTTAGATCCGGCAGGCGGCTACACCTTC. The variable domain in full, completed from reference TRBV11-3 and TRBJ1-2, reads EAGVVQSPRYKIIEKKQPVAFWCNPISGHNTLYWYLQNLGQGPELLIRYENEEAVDDSQLPKDRFSAERLKGVDSTLKIQPAELGDSAVYLCASSLDPAGGYTFGSGTRLTVV.

The chain couples TRBV28 to TRBJ2-7; the match to TRBD2 covers 9 bases. Germline V gene lookup returns CDR1 MDHEN and CDR2 SYDVKM. This CDR3 has 16 amino acids. Unmatched junction bases numbered 12, after V lost 7 bases and J lost 2 bases. As DNA, the CDR3 is TGTGCCAGCACCCCACGCCTAGCGGGATCAACCTACGAGCAGTACTTC. Translating it yields CASTPRLAGSTYEQYF.

J is TRBJ1-5 and V is TRBV4-1; 10 bases fit TRBD1. Germline CDR1 reads MGHRA; CDR2 reads YSYEKL. The CDR3 contains 19 residues. The trim removed 0 bases at V and 0 bases at J, leaving 8 bases unmatched. CDR3 amino acids: CASSQDPPDRGPSNQPQHF. The DNA for the CDR3 is TGCGCCAGCAGCCAAGATCCCCCCGACAGGGGGCCTAGCAATCAGCCCCAGCATTTT.

The chain links TRBV9 to TRBJ2-2; no clear D. This CDR3 comprises 15 residues. Germline CDR1 and CDR2: SGDLS and YYNGEE. Deletions cut 3 bases from V and 5 bases from J, with 14 bases between. CDR3 amino acids: CASSAGPQVTGELFF. The CDR3 coding sequence is TGTGCCAGCAGCGCAGGTCCTCAGGTTACCGGGGAGCTGTTTTTT.

The chain has TRBV5-6 and TRBJ1-5; TRBD1 is a possible D gene (5 bases). V lost 4 bases and J lost 4, with 15 bases in between. CDR3 length equals 15 residues. Germline lookup yields CDR1 SGHDT and CDR2 YYEEEE. For the CDR3, the DNA is TGTGCCAGCAGCCTAAAGGGGTTTGGAAATCAGCCCCAGCATTTT. Residues: CASSLKGFGNQPQHF. The full variable domain, in which reference TRBV5-6 and TRBJ1-5 provide the parts outside the CDR3, is DAGVTQSPTHLIKTRGQQVTLRCSPKSGHDTVSWYQQALGQGPQFIFQYYEEEERQRGNFPDRFSGHQFPNYSSELNVNALLLGDSALYLCASSLKGFGNQPQHFGDGTRLSIL.

J is TRBJ2-3 and V is TRBV29-1, with TRBD1 matching over 9 bases. This CDR3 contains 13 residues. Germline V gives CDR1 SQVTM, CDR2 ANQGSEA. After removal of 7 bases from V and 5 bases from J, the junction contained 7 bases not matched to a gene. The chain's CDR3 is CSGGQGREDTQYF. Written as DNA, the CDR3 is TGCAGCGGTGGACAGGGGAGGGAAGATACGCAGTATTTT.

V usage is TRBV2 and J usage is TRBJ1-5; a possible D gene is TRBD1 (5 bases). V dropped 2 bases and J dropped 5 bases, with 13 bases sitting between them. Germline CDR1 reads SNHLY; CDR2 reads FYNNEI. CDR3 length: 15 residues. The chain's CDR3 is CASSEPGDLYQPQHF. The DNA of the CDR3 is TGTGCCAGCAGTGAACCGGGGGACCTCTATCAGCCCCAGCATTTT.

CDR3 sequence reads: CASSLVLVQGPSSDTQYF. CDR3 DNA sequence: TGTGCCAGCAGCTTAGTCCTTGTACAGGGCCCCTCGTCAGATACGCAGTATTTT. The chain combines TRBV7-9 with TRBJ2-3; TRBD1 is a possible D gene (6 bases). Germline CDR1 SEHNR, CDR2 FQNEAQ (reference sequence). V dropped 1 base and J dropped 4 bases, with 21 bases sitting between them. This CDR3 spans 18 amino acids. The full variable domain, its missing parts supplied by reference TRBV7-9 and TRBJ2-3, is DTGVSQNPRHKITKRGQNVTFRCDPISEHNRLYWYRQTLGQGPEFLTYFQNEAQLEKSRLLSDRFSAERPKGSFSTLEIQRTEQGDSAMYLCASSLVLVQGPSSDTQYFGPGTRLTVL.

The table lists this clone with a few counts. In DNA, the CDR3 is TGTGCCAGCAGTCCTACCTGGGCCGACTATGGCTACACCTTC. Protein product: CASSPTWADYGYTF. This rearrangement joins TRBV7-2 to TRBJ1-2; D not certain. CDR3 length equals 14 residues. The V gene's germline CDR1 is SGHTA and CDR2 FQGNSA. Trimming pared 6 bases from V and 3 bases from J, leaving 14 bases between.

The chain couples TRBV5-1 to TRBJ2-3; no reliable D call. V lost 7 bases and J 0 bases, leaving 6 bases between the germline ends. The CDR3 covers 12 residues. Germline V gives CDR1 SGHRS, CDR2 YFSETQ. CDR3 sequence: CASGSSTDTQYF. In nucleotides, the CDR3 is TGCGCCAGCGGCTCTAGCACAGATACGCAGTATTTT.

This clone was counted a single time. The V gene is TRBV6-5, the J gene TRBJ2-2, with D unresolved. There are 16 residues in the CDR3. The germline V and J ends were trimmed by 2 bases and 4 bases, with 14 bases remaining between them. Per germline, CDR1 MNHEY and CDR2 SVGAGI. DNA for the CDR3: TGTGCCAGCAGTTACCGTTTGGATTCGGGCACCGGGGAGCTGTTTTTT. Its translation: CASSYRLDSGTGELFF.

The chain employs TRBV19 and TRBJ1-4, with D perhaps matching TRBD1 (5 bases). CDR3 length: 17 residues. The V end lost 6 bases, the J end lost 0 bases, and 17 bases lay between the germline ends. Germline values: CDR1 LNHDA, CDR2 SQIVND (reference sequence). CDR3 DNA: TGTGCCAGTAGCCCCGGGACTTTCGGGACAACTAATGAAAAACTGTTTTTT. Translated, it gives CASSPGTFGTTNEKLFF.

V gene TRBV19 combines with J gene TRBJ1-2; D is perhaps TRBD1 (6 bases). Germline V gives CDR1 LNHDA, CDR2 SQIVND (reference sequence). Trimming shortened V by 5 bases and J by 0 bases, and 13 bases separated the two germline ends. CDR3 length equals 15 residues. The CDR3 DNA follows: TGTGCCAGTAGTTTTGGGGACACCGCTAACTATGGCTACACCTTC. Amino acid sequence: CASSFGDTANYGYTF.

CDR3 DNA: TGTGCCAGCAGCTTAACGGGACAGAACTATGGCTACACCTTC. It yields the protein CASSLTGQNYGYTF. The rearrangement links TRBV5-4 to TRBJ1-2, with 7 bases that match TRBD1. The CDR3 contains 14 residues. Germline assignment: CDR1 SGHNT and CDR2 YYREEE (reference sequence). V lost 2 bases and J lost 2; bases outside the gene matches: 3. The full variable domain, rest sourced from reference TRBV5-4 and TRBJ1-2, is ETGVTQSPTHLIKTRGQQVTLRCSSQSGHNTVSWYQQALGQGPQFIFQYYREEENGRGNFPPRFSGLQFPNYSSELNVNALELDDSALYLCASSLTGQNYGYTFGSGTRLTVV.

This clone was detected only a few times. The chain links TRBV4-1 to TRBJ1-4; no firm D call. The CDR3 has 15 amino acids. V lost 0 bases, J lost 4 bases, and 9 bases lay in between. The germline CDR1 and CDR2 sequences are MGHRA and YSYEKL. The CDR3 region is CASSQDLRFNEKLFF. The CDR3 DNA reads as TGCGCCAGCAGCCAAGATTTGAGATTTAATGAAAAACTGTTTTTT.

The genes are TRBV15 and TRBJ2-1; possibly TRBD1 for D (5 bases). The germline V and J ends were trimmed by 5 bases and 8 bases, with 10 bases remaining between them. Germline assignment: CDR1 LNHNV and CDR2 YYDKDF (reference sequence). This CDR3 contains 12 residues. The CDR3 loop is CATSYKGYEQFF. The CDR3 DNA is TGTGCCACCAGCTATAAGGGGTATGAGCAGTTCTTC. The entire variable domain, with the rest obtained from reference TRBV15 and TRBJ2-1, is as follows: DAMVIQNPRYQVTQFGKPVTLSCSQTLNHNVMYWYQQKSSQAPKLLFHYYDKDFNNEADTPDNFQSRRPNTSFCFLDIRSPGLGDTAMYLCATSYKGYEQFFGPGTRLTVL.

The chain carries TRBV19 and TRBJ1-1; D may be TRBD1 (6 bases). This CDR3 is 14 amino acids long. V dropped 7 bases and J dropped 6 bases, with 18 bases sitting between them. Germline V CDR1 and CDR2: LNHDA, SQIVND (reference sequence). The CDR3 bases are TGTGCCAGTATTCCGGGGGGCGGGTACGCTGAAGCTTTCTTT. It translates to CASIPGGGYAEAFF. The full variable domain, completed using reference TRBV19 and TRBJ1-1, is DGGITQSPKYLFRKEGQNVTLSCEQNLNHDAMYWYRQDPGQGLRLIYYSQIVNDFQKGDIAEGYSVSREKKESFPLTVTSAQKNPTAFYLCASIPGGGYAEAFFGQGTRLTVV.

This clone came up once. The V call is TRBV30, the J call TRBJ2-7; D is unclear. The CDR3 runs 13 residues. CDR1 GTSNPN and CDR2 SVGIG come from the germline V gene (reference sequence). Trimming removed 4 bases at V and 5 bases at J, with 15 bases between. Here the CDR3 reads CAWKRMAPDEQYF. CDR3 nucleotide sequence: TGTGCCTGGAAGCGTATGGCGCCCGACGAGCAGTACTTC.

The chain employs TRBV5-6 and TRBJ2-7, with 12 bases that match TRBD2. The CDR3 spans 15 residues. V shed 2 bases, J shed 5 bases, and the junction held 5 bases outside the gene matches. Per the germline V gene, CDR1 is SGHDT and CDR2 is YYEEEE. The CDR3 is CASSFRTSGNHEQYF. The DNA for the CDR3 is TGTGCCAGCAGCTTTAGGACTAGCGGGAACCACGAGCAGTACTTC.

This rearrangement joins TRBV11-3 to TRBJ2-1, with D hard to call. The CDR3 contains 13 residues. In germline, CDR1 is SGHNT, CDR2 YENEEA. Trimming shortened V by 5 bases and J by 9 bases, and 14 bases separated the two germline ends. The CDR3 bases are TGTGCCAGCAGCCTACCACCGCACGTTGAGCAGTTCTTC. This translates into CASSLPPHVEQFF.

This rearrangement joins TRBV24-1 to TRBJ2-5, with D perhaps TRBD2 (6 bases). The CDR3 extends over 16 amino acids. Trimming cost V 3 bases and J 4 bases, with 17 bases left between them. Per the germline V gene, CDR1 is KGHDR and CDR2 is SFDVKD. DNA for the CDR3: TGTGCCACCAGTGATCCGGCTGCGGGGATAGGAGAGACCCAGTACTTC. Translating it yields CATSDPAAGIGETQYF.

The chain carries TRBV2 and TRBJ1-5; tentative D call: TRBD1 (5 bases). Per the germline V gene, CDR1 is SNHLY and CDR2 is FYNNEI. This CDR3 has 14 amino acids. Trimming shortened V by 8 bases and J by 4 bases, and 15 bases separated the two germline ends. The CDR3, as DNA: TGTGCCAGCCTACAGGAACCGACGAATCAGCCCCAGCATTTT. It yields the protein CASLQEPTNQPQHF.

This chain joins TRBV7-2 and TRBJ2-7; 7 bases agree with TRBD1. This CDR3 region has 18 residues. Looked up from germline, CDR1 is SGHTA and CDR2 is FQGNSA. The V segment lost 1 base and the J segment 0 bases; nucleotides outside the gene matches: 12. The CDR3 region is CASSLVAGRGSSSYEQYF. The CDR3 DNA reads as TGTGCCAGCAGCTTAGTCGCTGGCAGGGGGTCCAGCTCCTACGAGCAGTACTTC.